Presented here are 11 T cell receptor beta chains from one specimen sequenced in a study of blood T cell repertoires in COVID-19. Sequenced by immunoSEQ multiplex PCR; TCRdb stores in-frame clones only, minus some. The sample shows some 240,000 clones, over 75% of them seen only once. The sequencing input was PBMCs or T cells enriched from blood (not recorded which). The receptors were sampled from a woman aged 35 to 49 who had been exposed to COVID-19.

The V gene is TRBV5-4, the J gene TRBJ2-5; TRBD2 matches at 8 bases. CDR1 is SGHNT, CDR2 YYREEE, per germline (reference sequence). The CDR3 consists of 14 residues. V lost 4 bases and J lost 5; bases outside the gene matches: 7. CDR3 nucleotides: TGTGCCAGCAGCCCCGGGGGGGCCCGGGAGACCCAGTACTTC. This codes for CASSPGGARETQYF.

V is TRBV15 and J is TRBJ2-3; TRBD1 matches 7 bases. The CDR3 is 15 amino acids. The V gene end was trimmed by 4 bases and the J gene end by 0 bases; junction bases not matched to a gene: 4. Germline-derived CDR1 and CDR2 are LNHNV and YYDKDF (reference sequence). In DNA form, the CDR3 reads TGTGCCACCAGCAACGACAGGGCTAGCACAGATACGCAGTATTTT. It encodes CATSNDRASTDTQYF. Looking up the rest from reference TRBV15 and TRBJ2-3 gives the full variable domain: DAMVIQNPRYQVTQFGKPVTLSCSQTLNHNVMYWYQQKSSQAPKLLFHYYDKDFNNEADTPDNFQSRRPNTSFCFLDIRSPGLGDTAMYLCATSNDRASTDTQYFGPGTRLTVL.

The genes are TRBV29-1 and TRBJ1-4; TRBD1 matches 7 bases. Trimming took 4 bases from V and 0 from J; bases not matched to a gene: 14. This CDR3 is 18 amino acids long. Germline V lookup: CDR1 SQVTM, CDR2 ANQGSEA. CDR3 bases: TGCAGCGTTGCGGCAGGGGGGAATGGGCCGGCAACTAATGAAAAACTGTTTTTT. Its protein is CSVAAGGNGPATNEKLFF. The full variable domain, completed using reference TRBV29-1 and TRBJ1-4, is SAVISQKPSRDICQRGTSLTIQCQVDSQVTMMFWYRQQPGQSLTLIATANQGSEATYESGFVIDKFPISRPNLTFSTLTVSNMSPEDSSIYLCSVAAGGNGPATNEKLFFGSGTQLSVL.

This sequence joins TRBV18 and TRBJ2-5; a weak D match, TRBD1 (5 bases). V shed 6 bases and J shed 0 bases, with 20 bases lying between them. Germline V CDR1 and CDR2: KGHSH, LQKENI. This CDR3 comprises 17 residues. CDR3 in amino acids: CASSPTSGRAHQETQYF. CDR3 bases: TGTGCCAGCTCTCCCACCTCGGGCAGGGCACACCAAGAGACCCAGTACTTC.

This clone was counted only a few times. The V gene is TRBV6-1, the J gene TRBJ1-2; 7 bases agree with TRBD1. J lost 0 bases, V lost 4 bases, and 8 bases had no gene match. CDR1 is MNHNS, CDR2 SASEGT, per germline. CDR3 length: 16 residues. CDR3 sequence: CASSGLIGTANYGYTF. For the CDR3, the DNA is TGTGCCAGCAGTGGGCTAATCGGGACAGCTAACTATGGCTACACCTTC.

The rearrangement links TRBV19 to TRBJ2-3, with TRBD2 matching 11 bases. The CDR3 runs to 14 residues. Per germline, CDR1 LNHDA and CDR2 SQIVND (reference sequence). V was clipped by 10 bases and J by 2 bases; unmatched bases: 5. The CDR3 protein is CATGLAGSTDTQYF. As DNA, the CDR3 is TGTGCCACCGGACTAGCGGGTTCCACAGATACGCAGTATTTT.

J is TRBJ1-5 and V is TRBV3-1 (or the pseudogene TRBV3-2), with D maybe TRBD1 (6 bases). Germline CDR1 LGHDT, CDR2 YNNKEL (reference sequence). V shed 3 bases and J shed 11 bases, with 20 bases lying between them. The CDR3 covers 15 residues. This CDR3 reads CASSHQQGPQSAQHF. CDR3 DNA: TGTGCCAGCAGCCACCAACAGGGTCCTCAGTCAGCCCAGCATTTT.

The rearrangement links TRBV6-6 to TRBJ1-6; D unresolved. With 3 bases removed from V and 10 bases from J, the gap between germline ends came to 16 bases. Per germline, CDR1 MNHNY and CDR2 SVGAGI (reference sequence). This CDR3 has 15 residues. CDR3 sequence (DNA): TGTGCCAGCAGTTATACGCCCAACTCCTCGTCACCCCTCCACTTT. This translates into CASSYTPNSSSPLHF.

This chain connects TRBV27 to TRBJ2-6, with D perhaps TRBD2 (5 bases). The V end lost 6 bases, the J end lost 4 bases, and 13 bases lay between the germline ends. The CDR3 sequence is 15 residues long. Germline V lookup: CDR1 MNHEY, CDR2 SMNVEV (reference sequence). The CDR3 is CASRPLGAGANVLTF. The DNA for the CDR3 is TGTGCCAGCAGACCATTGGGAGCCGGGGCCAACGTCCTGACTTTC.

The chain recombines TRBV19 with TRBJ1-4, with 9 bases matching TRBD1. The CDR3 totals 13 residues. The germline gives CDR1 LNHDA, CDR2 SQIVND (reference sequence). The trim removed 4 bases at V and 11 bases at J, leaving 5 bases unmatched. CDR3 amino acids: CASSRDREGKLFF. For the CDR3, the DNA is TGTGCCAGTAGTAGGGACAGGGAGGGGAAACTGTTTTTT.

J is TRBJ1-4 and V is TRBV11-2; D unclear. Deletions cut 3 bases from V and 8 bases from J, with 13 bases between. The CDR3 is 14 residues long. Germline V CDR1 and CDR2: SGHAT, FQNNGV. CDR3 bases: TGTGCCAGCAGCTTTCAGCTAGCGGGGGAAAAACTGTTTTTT. Protein sequence: CASSFQLAGEKLFF.